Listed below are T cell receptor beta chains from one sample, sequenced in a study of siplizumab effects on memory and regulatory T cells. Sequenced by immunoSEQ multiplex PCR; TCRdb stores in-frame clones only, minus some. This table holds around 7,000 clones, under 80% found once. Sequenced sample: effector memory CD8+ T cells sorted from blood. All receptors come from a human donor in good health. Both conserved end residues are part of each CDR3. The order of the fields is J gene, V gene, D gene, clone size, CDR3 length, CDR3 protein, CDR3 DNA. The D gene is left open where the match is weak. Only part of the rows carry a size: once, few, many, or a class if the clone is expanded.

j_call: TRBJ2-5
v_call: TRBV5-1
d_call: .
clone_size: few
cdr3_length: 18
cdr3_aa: CASSFDLGPPETKETQYF
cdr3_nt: TGCGCCAGCAGCTTTGACTTGGGCCCACCAGAGACCAAAGAGACCCAGTACTTC

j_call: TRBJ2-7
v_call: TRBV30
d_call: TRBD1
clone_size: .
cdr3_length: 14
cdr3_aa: CAWRGDRGPYEQYF
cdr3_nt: TGTGCCTGGAGGGGGGACAGGGGGCCTTACGAGCAGTACTTC

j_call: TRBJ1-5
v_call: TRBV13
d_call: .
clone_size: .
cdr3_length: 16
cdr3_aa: CASSFAEGGSNQPQHF
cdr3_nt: TGTGCCAGCAGTTTCGCGGAGGGGGGGAGCAATCAGCCCCAGCATTTT

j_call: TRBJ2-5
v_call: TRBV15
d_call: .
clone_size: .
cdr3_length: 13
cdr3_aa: CATSRGGDETQYF
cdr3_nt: TGTGCCACCAGCAGAGGAGGGGACGAGACCCAGTACTTC

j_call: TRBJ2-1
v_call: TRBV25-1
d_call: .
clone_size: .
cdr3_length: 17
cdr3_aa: CASSEGAGAPVKSEQFF
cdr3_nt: TGTGCCAGCAGTGAGGGGGCAGGGGCTCCCGTCAAGAGTGAGCAGTTCTTC

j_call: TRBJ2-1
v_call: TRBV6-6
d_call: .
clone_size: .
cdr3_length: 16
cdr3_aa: CASSSTSTSSYNEQFF
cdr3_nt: TGTGCCAGCAGTTCGACGTCCACCTCGTCCTACAATGAGCAGTTCTTC

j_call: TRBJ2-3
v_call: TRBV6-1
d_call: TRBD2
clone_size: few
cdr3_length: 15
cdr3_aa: CASSESSGSTDTQYF
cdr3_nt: TGTGCCAGCAGTGAAAGTAGCGGGAGCACAGATACGCAGTATTTT

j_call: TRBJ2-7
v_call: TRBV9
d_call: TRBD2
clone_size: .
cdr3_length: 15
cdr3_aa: CASSVAGGLGYEQYF
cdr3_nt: TGTGCCAGCAGCGTAGCTGGAGGACTAGGCTACGAGCAGTACTTC

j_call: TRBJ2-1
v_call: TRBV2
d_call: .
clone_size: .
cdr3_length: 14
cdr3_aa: CASSEWEPFNEQFF
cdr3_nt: TGTGCCAGCAGTGAGTGGGAGCCCTTCAATGAGCAGTTCTTC

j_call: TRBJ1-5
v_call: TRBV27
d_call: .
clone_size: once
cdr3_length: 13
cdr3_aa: CASSNYSNQPQHF
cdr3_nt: TGTGCCAGCAGTAATTATAGCAATCAGCCCCAGCATTTT

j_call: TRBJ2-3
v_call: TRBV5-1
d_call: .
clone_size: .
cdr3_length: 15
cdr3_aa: CASSLESGPTDTQYF
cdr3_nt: TGCGCCAGCAGCTTGGAATCAGGCCCCACAGATACGCAGTATTTT

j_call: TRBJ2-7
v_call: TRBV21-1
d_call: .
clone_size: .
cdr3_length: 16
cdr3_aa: CASSKGLATFSYEQYF
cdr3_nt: TGTGCCAGCAGCAAAGGACTAGCGACTTTCTCCTACGAGCAGTACTTC

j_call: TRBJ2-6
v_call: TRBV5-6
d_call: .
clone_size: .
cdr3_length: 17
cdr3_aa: CASNSVNSHKSGQRPDF
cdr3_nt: TGTGCCAGCAATTCAGTCAATAGTCACAAGTCGGGCCAACGTCCTGACTTC

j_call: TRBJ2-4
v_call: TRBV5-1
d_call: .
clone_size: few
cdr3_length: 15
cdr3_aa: CASSLDRFLENIQYF
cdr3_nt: TGCGCCAGCAGCTTGGATAGGTTCTTGGAAAACATTCAGTACTTC

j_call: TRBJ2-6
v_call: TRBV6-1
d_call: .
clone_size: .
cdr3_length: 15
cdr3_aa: CASSASSSGANVLTF
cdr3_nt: TGTGCCAGCAGTGCCAGTAGCTCTGGGGCCAACGTCCTGACTTTC

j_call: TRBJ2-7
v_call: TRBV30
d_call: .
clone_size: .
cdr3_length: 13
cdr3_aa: CAWSEGLGAEQYF
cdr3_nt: TGTGCCTGGAGTGAAGGGCTAGGGGCCGAGCAGTACTTC

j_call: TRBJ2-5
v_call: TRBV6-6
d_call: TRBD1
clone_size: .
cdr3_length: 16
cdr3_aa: CASSHRTGEFQETQYF
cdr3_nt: TGTGCCAGCAGCCATCGGACAGGAGAATTCCAAGAGACCCAGTACTTC